The sequence of this TCR beta chain was determined in a study of cytotoxic CD8 clonotypes in ibrutinib-treated CLL. Study background: On average, about 97,000 productive rearrangements and under 300,000 productive templates per sample.

This CDR3 has 20 amino acids. Germline loops: CDR1 PRHDT, CDR2 FYEKMQ (reference sequence). With 5 bases clipped from V and 4 bases from J, the junction kept 18 bases outside the gene matches. Produced via immunoSEQ multiplex PCR; TCRdb's table is partial and in-frame only. The sample comprises some 28,000 clones, roughly 57% of which are singletons, and around 15% rests with the top ten. A note on this clone: Its antigen remains unidentified.

Study-wide points: Public clonotypes were rare and shrank or held steady on treatment. A difference in sampling times existed between sustained-remission and progressing patients. While tracking circulating CD8+ T-cell counts, baseline clonality exceeded that of age-matched healthy donors.

V gene TRBV13 combines with J gene TRBJ2-3; 13 bases agree with TRBD2. The starting material was PBMCs, obtained before ibrutinib treatment. This receptor was taken from a human donor with chronic lymphocytic leukemia. The CDR3: CASSLPGRGTSGVGADTQYF. The CDR3 bases are TGTGCCAGCAGCCTCCCAGGTCGCGGGACTAGCGGGGTTGGGGCAGATACGCAGTATTTT.